Listed here are 19 T cell receptor beta chains from one sample, sequenced in a study of blood T cell repertoires in COVID-19. Measured with immunoSEQ multiplex PCR; TCRdb has only the in-frame clones, and not every one. Here the sample spans a few hundred thousand clones, just over 85% being singletons. Sequenced sample: PBMCs or T cells enriched from blood (not recorded which). The receptors derive from a woman aged 40 to 55 with acute COVID-19.

The chain recombines TRBV5-5 with TRBJ2-1, with D uncertain. V dropped 2 bases and J dropped 0 bases, with 9 bases sitting between them. The CDR3 is made up of 15 amino acids. Germline-derived CDR1 and CDR2 are SGHKS and YYEKEE (reference sequence). CDR3 residues: CASSLSTSSYNEQFF. In DNA, the CDR3 is TGTGCCAGCAGCTTATCCACGAGCTCCTACAATGAGCAGTTCTTC.

The chain carries TRBV10-3 and TRBJ2-2; 7 positions match TRBD1. The junction had 6 bases not matched to a gene; V was cut back by 4 bases and J by 7 bases. Germline V lookup: CDR1 ENHRY, CDR2 SYGVKD. The CDR3 has 14 amino acids. The CDR3 here is CAISATGADGELFF. CDR3 bases: TGTGCCATCAGTGCAACAGGGGCGGACGGGGAGCTGTTTTTT.

This clone was seen just once. The J gene is TRBJ1-5, the V gene TRBV7-2, with unresolved D. The length of the CDR3 is 15 residues. V was cut by 3 bases and J by 4 bases, with 13 bases left in between. Germline loops: CDR1 SGHTA, CDR2 FQGNSA. CDR3 nucleotides: TGTGCCAGCAGCTTGAGTTTATCCGGGAATCAGCCCCAGCATTTT. This translates into CASSLSLSGNQPQHF.

The rearrangement uses TRBV11-3 and TRBJ2-1, with 11 bases that match TRBD2. This CDR3 is built from 16 residues. V gave up 4 bases and J gave up 6 bases; unmatched junction bases: 8. Germline V CDR1 and CDR2: SGHNT, YENEEA. The chain's CDR3 is CASSYSGTSGINEQFF. The CDR3 DNA is TGTGCCAGCAGCTACTCCGGGACTAGCGGCATCAATGAGCAGTTCTTC.

The chain employs TRBV7-6 and TRBJ2-3; TRBD2 is a possible D gene (6 bases). Germline CDR1 SGHVS, CDR2 FNYEAQ. V lost 1 base and J lost 5, with 7 bases in between. This CDR3 has 13 residues. The CDR3 spells CASSLGRGDTQYF. The CDR3 DNA follows: TGTGCCAGCAGCTTAGGGAGGGGAGATACGCAGTATTTT.

The chain recombines TRBV27 with TRBJ2-3; possibly TRBD1 for D (5 bases). Trimming removed 2 bases at V and 2 bases at J, with 8 bases between. The CDR3 has 14 residues. The germline V gene has CDR1 MNHEY and CDR2 SMNVEV (reference sequence). The CDR3 spells CASSLRGITDTQYF. CDR3 nucleotides: TGTGCCAGCAGTTTAAGGGGAATCACAGATACGCAGTATTTT.

The genes are TRBV10-2 and TRBJ2-1; D possibly corresponds to TRBD2 (5 bases). This CDR3 has 13 amino acids. Germline V gene data show CDR1 as WSHSY and CDR2 as SAAADI. Trimming cost V 6 bases and J 2 bases, with 8 bases left between them. In nucleotides, the CDR3 is TGCGCCAGCAGGCGGGCGCCCTACAATGAGCAGTTCTTC. Residues: CASRRAPYNEQFF.

This chain uses TRBV2 with TRBJ2-2; tentative D call: TRBD1 (6 bases). The CDR3 loop spans 15 amino acids. V lost 11 bases to trimming and J lost 4 bases, with 20 bases between them. Germline V gives CDR1 SNHLY, CDR2 FYNNEI. This chain's CDR3 is CAVSWARGTTGELFF. The CDR3, as DNA: TGTGCCGTCAGCTGGGCTAGGGGGACCACCGGGGAGCTGTTTTTT.

The chain carries TRBV7-2 and TRBJ2-2; D is possibly TRBD2 (5 bases). CDR3 length: 15 amino acids. Germline-derived CDR1 and CDR2 are SGHTA and FQGNSA. V lost 4 bases and J lost 4, with 13 bases in between. Here the CDR3 reads CASSSTSLGTGELFF. As DNA, the CDR3 is TGTGCCAGCAGCTCAACTAGTTTGGGCACCGGGGAGCTGTTTTTT.

The chain couples TRBV11-2 to TRBJ2-2, with D possibly TRBD1 on 6 matching bases. The CDR3 runs 16 residues. The germline V and J ends were trimmed by 0 bases and 4 bases, with 12 bases remaining between them. Germline CDR1 SGHAT, CDR2 FQNNGV. The CDR3 sequence: CASSLDWLGGTGELFF. For the CDR3, the DNA is TGTGCCAGCAGCTTAGATTGGCTAGGGGGCACCGGGGAGCTGTTTTTT.

V and J are TRBV5-6 and TRBJ1-6; no definite D call. Germline V CDR1 and CDR2: SGHDT, YYEEEE. The CDR3 covers 16 residues. V was trimmed by 4 bases and J by 7 bases, leaving 18 bases between them. The DNA of the CDR3 is TGTGCCAGCAGCCTTACCCCGGGATCGGTAAATTCACCCCTCCACTTT. The encoded protein is CASSLTPGSVNSPLHF.

The chain carries TRBV20-1 and TRBJ1-1; D call uncertain. The V end lost 3 bases, the J end lost 2 bases, and 13 bases lay between the germline ends. The CDR3 has 14 residues. From germline, CDR1 is DFQATT and CDR2 SNEGSKA (reference sequence). In DNA, the CDR3 is TGCAGTGCTAGTTCTAACAGACCAAACACTGAAGCTTTCTTT. It codes for CSASSNRPNTEAFF.

Written as DNA, the CDR3 is TGTGCCAGCAGTTTAAACCGGGACTACTACAATGAGCAGTTCTTC. This gives the protein CASSLNRDYYNEQFF. V is TRBV28 and J is TRBJ2-1; 7 nucleotides match TRBD2. V shed 2 bases and J 3 bases; nucleotides not matched to a gene: 4. Germline CDR1 MDHEN, CDR2 SYDVKM. This CDR3 is built from 15 residues.

This chain joins TRBV2 and TRBJ2-7, with 11 nucleotides matching TRBD2. This CDR3 is 17 amino acids long. Germline CDR1 is SNHLY and CDR2 is FYNNEI. With V trimmed by 11 bases and J by 2 bases, 17 bases remained unmatched. CDR3 DNA sequence: TGTGCCGGAAGGACTAGCGGGTCTCTACTCGGCGCCTACGAGCAGTACTTC. This codes for CAGRTSGSLLGAYEQYF.

The chain employs TRBV3-1 (or the pseudogene TRBV3-2) and TRBJ2-7; TRBD2 is a possible D gene (5 bases). This CDR3 is 13 amino acids long. Germline V gives CDR1 LGHDT, CDR2 YNNKEL (reference sequence). V was shortened by 2 bases and J by 5 bases, with 10 bases between the two germline ends. CDR3 amino acids: CASSQRGSHEQYF. In nucleotides, the CDR3 is TGTGCCAGCAGCCAACGTGGGAGTCACGAGCAGTACTTC.

V usage is TRBV5-6 and J usage is TRBJ1-1; no definite D call. Germline V gene sequence: CDR1 SGHDT, CDR2 YYEEEE. This CDR3 comprises 12 residues. V gave up 2 bases and J gave up 11 bases, with 13 bases separating them. The DNA of the CDR3 is TGTGCCAGCAGCTTTGACGATTCCGGGGCTTTCTTT. Amino acids: CASSFDDSGAFF.

V is TRBV27 and J is TRBJ2-1, with D perhaps TRBD2 (6 bases). This CDR3 contains 16 residues. Germline values: CDR1 MNHEY, CDR2 SMNVEV (reference sequence). With 3 bases removed from V and 4 bases from J, the gap between germline ends came to 16 bases. The CDR3 bases are TGTGCCAGCAGTTTCGAGGGACTGCTTTTGTACAATGAGCAGTTCTTC. This gives the protein CASSFEGLLLYNEQFF.

V and J are TRBV19 and TRBJ1-2, with a tentative D call TRBD1 (5 bases). Per the germline V gene, CDR1 is LNHDA and CDR2 is SQIVND (reference sequence). The V gene lost 6 bases and the J gene lost 4 bases, with 12 bases spanning the gap. The CDR3 consists of 13 residues. The CDR3 DNA follows: TGTGCCAGTAGCCTCGATGGGGCCTATGGCTACACCTTC. Its translation is CASSLDGAYGYTF.

This chain connects TRBV28 to TRBJ2-7; no clear D. V was trimmed by 2 bases and J by 9 bases, leaving 14 bases between them. The germline CDR1 and CDR2 sequences are MDHEN and SYDVKM. The CDR3 consists of 13 residues. CDR3 amino acids: CASSLDLETAQYF. CDR3 DNA: TGTGCCAGCAGTTTAGACCTAGAAACGGCGCAGTACTTC.